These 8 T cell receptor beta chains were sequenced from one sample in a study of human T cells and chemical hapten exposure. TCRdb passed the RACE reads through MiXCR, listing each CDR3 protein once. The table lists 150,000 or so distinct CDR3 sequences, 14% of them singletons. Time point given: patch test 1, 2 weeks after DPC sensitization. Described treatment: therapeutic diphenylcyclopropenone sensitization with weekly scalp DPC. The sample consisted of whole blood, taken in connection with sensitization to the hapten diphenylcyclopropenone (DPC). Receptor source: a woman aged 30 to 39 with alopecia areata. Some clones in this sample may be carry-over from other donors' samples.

The CDR3 loop reads CASKADSRAGELFF. The CDR3 DNA is TGTGCCAGCAAGGCGGACAGCAGGGCCGGGGAGCTGTTTTTT. The V and J genes are TRBV6-6 and TRBJ2-2, with D possibly TRBD1 on 6 matching bases. The V gene's germline CDR1 is MNHNY and CDR2 SVGAGI (reference sequence). The CDR3 has 14 amino acids. The V and J ends lost 7 bases and 6 bases respectively, with 15 bases between them.

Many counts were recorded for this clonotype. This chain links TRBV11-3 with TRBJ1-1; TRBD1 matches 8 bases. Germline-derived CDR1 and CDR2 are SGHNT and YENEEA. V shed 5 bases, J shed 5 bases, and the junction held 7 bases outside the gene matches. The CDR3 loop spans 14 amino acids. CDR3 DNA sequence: TGTGCCAGCAGCCCCAGACAGGGGAGAACTGAAGCTTTCTTT. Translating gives CASSPRQGRTEAFF. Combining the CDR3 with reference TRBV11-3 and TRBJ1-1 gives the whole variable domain EAGVVQSPRYKIIEKKQPVAFWCNPISGHNTLYWYLQNLGQGPELLIRYENEEAVDDSQLPKDRFSAERLKGVDSTLKIQPAELGDSAVYLCASSPRQGRTEAFFGQGTRLTVV.

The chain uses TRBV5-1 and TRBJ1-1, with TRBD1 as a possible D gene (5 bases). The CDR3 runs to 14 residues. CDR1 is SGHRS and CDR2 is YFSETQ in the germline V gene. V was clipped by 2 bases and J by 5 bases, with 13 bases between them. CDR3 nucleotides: TGCGCCAGCAGCTTCTCCTCAGGGCGTACTGAAGCTTTCTTT. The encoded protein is CASSFSSGRTEAFF.

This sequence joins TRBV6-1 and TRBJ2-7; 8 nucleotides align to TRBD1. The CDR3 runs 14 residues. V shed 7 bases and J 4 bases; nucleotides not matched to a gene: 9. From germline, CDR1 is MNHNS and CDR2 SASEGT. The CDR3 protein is CASTLSDREYEQYF. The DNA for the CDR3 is TGTGCCAGCACCCTATCGGACAGGGAGTACGAGCAGTACTTC.

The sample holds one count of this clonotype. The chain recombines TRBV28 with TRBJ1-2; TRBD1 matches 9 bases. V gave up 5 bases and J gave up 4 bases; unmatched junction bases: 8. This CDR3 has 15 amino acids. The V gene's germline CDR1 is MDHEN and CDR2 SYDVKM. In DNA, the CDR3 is TGTGCCAGCAGTCCCCGACAGGGGGGGATCTATGGCTACACCTTC. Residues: CASSPRQGGIYGYTF.

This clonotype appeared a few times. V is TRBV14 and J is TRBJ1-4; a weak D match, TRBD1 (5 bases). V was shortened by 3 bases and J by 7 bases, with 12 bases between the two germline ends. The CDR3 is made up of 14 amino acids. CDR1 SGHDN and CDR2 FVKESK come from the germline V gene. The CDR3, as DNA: TGTGCCAGCAGCCAGGGGCGTGGCGGTGAAAAACTGTTTTTT. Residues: CASSQGRGGEKLFF.

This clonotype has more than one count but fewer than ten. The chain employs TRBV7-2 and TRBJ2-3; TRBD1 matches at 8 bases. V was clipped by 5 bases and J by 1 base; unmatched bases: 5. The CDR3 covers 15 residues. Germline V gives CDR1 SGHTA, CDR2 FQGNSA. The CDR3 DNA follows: TGTGCCAGCAGCAAGCAGGGGGCTGGCACAGATACGCAGTATTTT. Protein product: CASSKQGAGTDTQYF.

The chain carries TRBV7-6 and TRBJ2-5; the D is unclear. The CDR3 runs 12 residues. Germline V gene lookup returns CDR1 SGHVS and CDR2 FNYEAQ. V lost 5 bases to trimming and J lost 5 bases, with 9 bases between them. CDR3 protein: CASSTRLETQYF. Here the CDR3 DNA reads TGTGCCAGCAGCACCCGATTGGAGACCCAGTACTTC.